The following is a T cell receptor beta chain sequence with its context. Antigen unknown. CDR1 MNHNS and CDR2 SASEGT come from the germline V gene. The CDR3 sequence is 17 residues long. V shed 5 bases and J shed 8 bases, with 22 bases lying between them. This sample was taken from a study of vaccination and CD4 T cells after COVID-19. In the study overall: Control cultures were supplied with a CEFX pool, an HIV-1 Nef pool, or no peptide at all.

Treatment noted: roughly ten-day PBMC culture with coronavirus spike peptide pools or control peptides (ViraFEST assay). Under the ViraFEST approach, antigen-specific T cells were expanded with peptide pools and TCRs subsequently sequenced. Cultured CD4+ T-cell DNA underwent Oncomine TCR Beta short-read sequencing. TCRdb ran MiXCR on the PCR reads and lists one entry per CDR3 protein. The sample has about 20,000 distinct CDR3 sequences, 60% to 80% seen once. Regarding the study as a whole: Among reactive clones from convalescent patients, a median around 90% appeared only post-vaccination. Within convalescent individuals, 304 out of 307 vaccine-specific clones proved to be spike mono-reactive.

Sequenced material: CD4+ T cells from blood, cultured in vitro. The receptor was derived from a human donor who had recovered from COVID-19. V gene TRBV6-1 combines with J gene TRBJ1-6, with D possibly matching TRBD1 (5 bases). The CDR3 nucleotides are TGTGCCAGCAGTCCGCGTGGTTCCAGGGTCATGGATTCACCCCTCCACTTT. As protein: CASSPRGSRVMDSPLHF.